This T cell receptor beta chain was recovered during a study of T cell responses to AZD1222 COVID-19 vaccine. Assay: immunoSEQ multiplex PCR; the TCRdb copy retains only in-frame clones and omits some. The data contain 150,000 to 200,000 clones, roughly 92% of them singletons. General study findings and limits: Recipients of two AZD1222 doses showed rising Spike-specific TCR breadth and depth.

Comments on this clone: Its antigen is unknown.

The germline gives CDR1 LNHDA, CDR2 SQIVND (reference sequence). With 11 bases clipped from V and 7 bases from J, the junction kept 7 bases outside the gene matches. There are 12 residues in the CDR3. The clonotype was recovered from an adult in good health. Sequenced here: peripheral blood, sampled on day 0 of AZD1222 vaccination. J is TRBJ2-7 and V is TRBV19, with 11 bases matching TRBD1. The CDR3 protein is CASGQGAYEQYF. CDR3 bases: TGTGCCTCCGGACAGGGGGCTTATGAGCAGTACTTC.